This T cell receptor beta chain was sequenced for a study of OX40 agonist ivuxolimab in advanced cancers. Study results and limitations: Among some nonresponders, normalized T-cell clonal expansion was also low.

The germline gives CDR1 MNHNY, CDR2 SVGAGI (reference sequence). This CDR3 is built from 15 residues. Deletions cut 0 bases from V and 0 bases from J, with 7 bases between. Exclusion of a patient followed from autoimmune disease history or systemic immunosuppression. Drawing of blood for sampling happened at baseline, at cycle 4 day 1, and at cycle 7 day 1. Data came from immunoSEQ multiplex PCR; TCRdb stores just in-frame clones and leaves some out. The sample has almost 50,000 clones, about 86% seen once; the top ten hold around 1.6%. Points on this clone: The antigen is undetermined.

The clonotype was recovered from an adult with an advanced solid tumor such as melanoma, head and neck, liver or kidney cancer. Sequences were derived from CD4+ or CD8+ T cells sorted from blood, sampled in a trial of the OX40 agonist ivuxolimab. The chain employs TRBV6-6 and TRBJ2-3; no clear D gene. The CDR3 spells CASSYSVHSTDTQYF. In DNA, the CDR3 is TGTGCCAGCAGTTACTCGGTCCATAGCACAGATACGCAGTATTTT.